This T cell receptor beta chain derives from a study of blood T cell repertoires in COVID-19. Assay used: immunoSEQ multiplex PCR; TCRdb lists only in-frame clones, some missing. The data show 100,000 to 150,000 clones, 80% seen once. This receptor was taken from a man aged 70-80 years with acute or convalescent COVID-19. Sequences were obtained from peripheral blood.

CDR3 nucleotide sequence: TGTGCCAGCAGCGCCCCGGAGGCGGCCACCGGGGAGCTGTTTTTT. It is translated as CASSAPEAATGELFF. The rearrangement joins TRBV9 to TRBJ2-2, with D possibly TRBD2 on 5 matching bases. V was shortened by 3 bases and J by 4 bases, with 13 bases between the two germline ends. Per the germline V gene, CDR1 is SGDLS and CDR2 is YYNGEE. The CDR3 is 15 residues long.